These 32 T cell receptor beta chains came from one sample sequenced in a study of CD8 T cells in Susac syndrome. With random hexamers, 0.5 to 1 ug RNA was reverse transcribed. MiXCR, run by TCRdb on the immunoSEQ multiplex PCR reads, gives a single entry per CDR3 protein. The sample consists of approximately 130,000 distinct CDR3 sequences, roughly 89% of them appearing once. Sequenced material: CD8+ T cells from PBMCs. Receptor source: a human donor with multiple sclerosis.

The chain couples TRBV9 to TRBJ1-2; TRBD1 matches 7 bases. Germline V lookup: CDR1 SGDLS, CDR2 YYNGEE. The CDR3 is 14 residues long. The trim removed 6 bases at V and 3 bases at J, leaving 8 bases unmatched. In DNA form, the CDR3 reads TGTGCCAGCACATTTGGGACAGACTACTATGGCTACACCTTC. It translates to CASTFGTDYYGYTF.

CDR3 loop: CASSIVGQGAEETQYF. For the CDR3, the DNA is TGTGCCAGTAGTATCGTTGGGCAGGGGGCCGAGGAGACCCAGTACTTC. The chain recombines TRBV19 with TRBJ2-5; 8 nucleotides line up with TRBD1. V shed 3 bases, J shed 5 bases, and the junction held 11 bases outside the gene matches. The germline V gene encodes CDR1 LNHDA and CDR2 SQIVND (reference sequence). CDR3 length equals 16 residues.

J is TRBJ2-1 and V is TRBV20-1; TRBD2 matches at 8 bases. V gave up 0 bases and J gave up 6 bases; unmatched junction bases: 7. Germline V gives CDR1 DFQATT, CDR2 SNEGSKA (reference sequence). The CDR3 is 15 residues long. CDR3 sequence: CSARDGVAGSNEQFF. Written as DNA, the CDR3 is TGCAGTGCTAGAGATGGGGTAGCGGGAAGCAATGAGCAGTTCTTC.

The chain uses TRBV4-1 and TRBJ1-5; TRBD1 agrees at 8 bases. Trimming took 1 base from V and 0 from J; bases not matched to a gene: 5. The germline gives CDR1 MGHRA, CDR2 YSYEKL. The CDR3 totals 17 residues. The CDR3 reads CASSQVQTGVSNQPQHF. The CDR3 region has the DNA TGCGCCAGCAGCCAAGTTCAGACAGGGGTTAGCAATCAGCCCCAGCATTTT.

This sequence joins TRBV29-1 and TRBJ1-2; tentative D call: TRBD1 (5 bases). This CDR3 has 13 amino acids. V was cut by 7 bases and J by 6 bases, with 18 bases left in between. Germline V gene lookup returns CDR1 SQVTM and CDR2 ANQGSEA. Here the CDR3 DNA reads TGCAGCGCCTTTTCCGGGACTAGGGATGGCTACACCTTC. Translating it yields CSAFSGTRDGYTF.

The chain joins TRBV6-5 to TRBJ2-3, with D unresolved. The CDR3 runs to 11 residues. V gave up 7 bases and J gave up 6 bases, with 8 bases separating them. The germline CDR1 and CDR2 sequences are MNHEY and SVGAGI. For the CDR3, the DNA is TGTGCCAGCACCTTCGGGGATACGCAGTATTTT. Amino acid sequence: CASTFGDTQYF.

The V gene is TRBV27, the J gene TRBJ1-5; TRBD1 matches at 7 bases. Germline V lookup: CDR1 MNHEY, CDR2 SMNVEV (reference sequence). The CDR3 consists of 14 residues. The J segment lost 6 bases and the V segment lost 2 bases, leaving 4 bases of the junction unmatched. CDR3 nucleotide sequence: TGTGCCAGCAGTTTAGGGGGACAGACTCAGCCCCAGCATTTT. The encoded protein is CASSLGGQTQPQHF.

This clonotype was picked up one time. This CDR3 is missing its conserved last phenylalanine or tryptophan, likely due to a read error. This chain uses TRBV7-6 with TRBJ2-7; maybe TRBD2 (6 bases). With 4 bases removed from V and 2 bases from J, the gap between germline ends came to 12 bases. This CDR3 contains 14 residues. Germline loops: CDR1 SGHVS, CDR2 FNYEAQ. CDR3 nucleotide sequence: TGTGCCAGCAGCTCCGGGACGGGGGCCTACGAGCAGTACTCC. It is translated as CASSSGTGAYEQYS.

The V gene is TRBV30, the J gene TRBJ1-1; TRBD1 might be the D (6 bases). V was clipped by 2 bases and J by 5 bases, with 12 bases between them. Per germline, CDR1 GTSNPN and CDR2 SVGIG (reference sequence). The CDR3 totals 13 residues. In nucleotides, the CDR3 is TGTGCCTGGAGTTATACAGGGAGTACTGAAGCTTTCTTT. Translating gives CAWSYTGSTEAFF.

V usage is TRBV11-2 and J usage is TRBJ2-7; D remains ambiguous. This CDR3 has 11 amino acids. V was cut by 4 bases and J by 2 bases, with 3 bases left in between. Germline V lookup: CDR1 SGHAT, CDR2 FQNNGV. The CDR3 here is CASSSPYEQYF. For the CDR3, the DNA is TGTGCCAGCAGCTCTCCCTACGAGCAGTACTTC.

This chain joins TRBV5-6 and TRBJ2-6; D uncertain. The CDR3 is 14 amino acids. V was pared by 2 bases and J by 2 bases, with 5 bases between. The germline V gene encodes CDR1 SGHDT and CDR2 YYEEEE. The CDR3 nucleotides are TGTGCCAGCAGCTTCCAGACTGGGGCCAACGTCCTGACTTTC. Its translation: CASSFQTGANVLTF.

The V gene is TRBV29-1, the J gene TRBJ2-7; D is possibly TRBD2 (6 bases). Germline CDR1 and CDR2: SQVTM and ANQGSEA. CDR3 length: 14 residues. Deletions cut 5 bases from V and 1 base from J, with 15 bases between. The CDR3 loop reads CSVPGRDGSYEQYF. In DNA form, the CDR3 reads TGCAGCGTTCCCGGGCGGGACGGGTCCTACGAGCAGTACTTC.

The chain carries TRBV5-6 and TRBJ1-1; D is uncertain. Trimming removed 10 bases from V and 3 bases from J, with 16 bases in between. This CDR3 is built from 13 residues. Germline assignment: CDR1 SGHDT and CDR2 YYEEEE. CDR3: CAWFSWGDTEAFF. As DNA, the CDR3 is TGTGCCTGGTTTTCGTGGGGAGACACTGAAGCTTTCTTT. The variable domain in full, completed from reference TRBV5-6 and TRBJ1-1, reads DAGVTQSPTHLIKTRGQQVTLRCSPKSGHDTVSWYQQALGQGPQFIFQYYEEEERQRGNFPDRFSGHQFPNYSSELNVNALLLGDSALYLCAWFSWGDTEAFFGQGTRLTVV.

The V gene is TRBV30, the J gene TRBJ2-5; D uncertain. The germline CDR1 and CDR2 sequences are GTSNPN and SVGIG (reference sequence). The CDR3 is 13 residues long. V gave up 0 bases and J gave up 3 bases, with 8 bases separating them. In DNA form, the CDR3 reads TGTGCCTGGAGTGTCTGGGGTAAAGAGACCCAGTACTTC. Its translation: CAWSVWGKETQYF.

This rearrangement joins TRBV27 to TRBJ2-2; D unclear. CDR3 length equals 11 residues. Germline V lookup: CDR1 MNHEY, CDR2 SMNVEV (reference sequence). Trimming took 0 bases from V and 7 from J, leaving 0 bases between them. The CDR3 is CASSLSGELFF. DNA of the CDR3: TGTGCCAGCAGTTTATCCGGGGAGCTGTTTTTT.

The chain links TRBV3-1 to TRBJ2-7; 8 bases align to TRBD1. After removal of 3 bases from V and 2 bases from J, the junction contained 9 bases not matched to a gene. Germline V gene sequence: CDR1 LGHDT, CDR2 YNNKEL (reference sequence). This CDR3 has 16 residues. DNA for the CDR3: TGTGCCAGCAGCCATCCCTCGGACAGGGAAACCTACGAGCAGTACTTC. It codes for CASSHPSDRETYEQYF.

V gene TRBV6-2 or TRBV6-3 combines with J gene TRBJ2-7, with D maybe TRBD2 (5 bases). Trimming left V 2 bases short and J 4 bases short, with 12 bases between. CDR1 MNHEY and CDR2 SVGEGT come from the germline V gene. CDR3 length equals 14 residues. CDR3 nucleotides: TGTGCCAGCAGTTACGGGGTAGCGATATACGAGCAGTACTTC. The encoded protein is CASSYGVAIYEQYF.

This clonotype was counted once. The chain combines TRBV29-1 with TRBJ2-7, with D perhaps TRBD2 (5 bases). CDR3 length: 14 amino acids. Germline-derived CDR1 and CDR2 are SQVTM and ANQGSEA. The germline V and J ends were trimmed by 6 bases and 0 bases, with 15 bases remaining between them. This chain's CDR3 is CSVSGDPRSYEQYF. As DNA, the CDR3 is TGCAGCGTGAGCGGAGACCCTCGCTCCTACGAGCAGTACTTC.

A single count supports this clonotype. The rearrangement uses TRBV27 and TRBJ1-5, with D uncertain. Germline CDR1 and CDR2: MNHEY and SMNVEV (reference sequence). The CDR3 spans 15 residues. V lost 0 bases, J lost 1 base, and 7 bases lay in between. The CDR3 bases are TGTGCCAGCAGTTTATCAGACGGCAGCAATCAGCCCCAGCATTTT. Its protein product is CASSLSDGSNQPQHF.

This sequence joins TRBV30 and TRBJ2-1; possibly TRBD2 for D (6 bases). Germline V gives CDR1 GTSNPN, CDR2 SVGIG (reference sequence). The CDR3 extends over 16 amino acids. V lost 0 bases and J lost 9, with 21 bases in between. CDR3 bases: TGTGCCTGGAGTGTACGTGGCGGGAACCGCGTCGGTGAGCAGTTCTTC. It is translated as CAWSVRGGNRVGEQFF.

The chain combines TRBV5-6 with TRBJ2-1, with D tentatively TRBD2 (6 bases). CDR1 is SGHDT, CDR2 YYEEEE, per germline. The CDR3 runs 15 residues. V was clipped by 0 bases and J by 2 bases, with 9 bases between them. DNA for the CDR3: TGTGCCAGCAGCTTGGAGGCTAGCGCCTACAATGAGCAGTTCTTC. Protein: CASSLEASAYNEQFF.

The chain combines TRBV7-9 with TRBJ1-1; the D gene is possibly TRBD1 (5 bases). The V gene's germline CDR1 is SEHNR and CDR2 FQNEAQ (reference sequence). V dropped 1 base and J dropped 4 bases, with 10 bases sitting between them. This CDR3 region has 14 residues. The CDR3 sequence: CASSLVVGGTEAFF. The DNA of the CDR3 is TGTGCCAGCAGCTTAGTTGTGGGGGGCACTGAAGCTTTCTTT. The full variable domain, completed using reference TRBV7-9 and TRBJ1-1, is DTGVSQNPRHKITKRGQNVTFRCDPISEHNRLYWYRQTLGQGPEFLTYFQNEAQLEKSRLLSDRFSAERPKGSFSTLEIQRTEQGDSAMYLCASSLVVGGTEAFFGQGTRLTVV.

The chain couples TRBV7-8 to TRBJ1-2; D may be TRBD1 (5 bases). CDR1 and CDR2 from the germline V gene are SGHVS and FQNEAQ. V was clipped by 3 bases and J by 8 bases, with 19 bases between them. The CDR3 totals 15 residues. CDR3 region: CASSFSRGEIGGYTF. The DNA of the CDR3 is TGTGCCAGCAGCTTTTCCCGGGGGGAGATTGGCGGCTACACCTTC.

The chain has TRBV4-1 and TRBJ2-1; D ambiguous. Trimming cost V 4 bases and J 5 bases, with 12 bases left between them. Germline V gene data show CDR1 as MGHRA and CDR2 as YSYEKL. The CDR3 is made up of 14 amino acids. This CDR3 reads CASSLGWTNNEQFF. The CDR3 DNA is TGCGCCAGCAGCCTCGGCTGGACCAACAATGAGCAGTTCTTC.

Worth noting for this clonotype: Being one base from a much bigger clone, this may be a read error. The chain recombines TRBV20-1 with TRBJ2-2, with 10 bases fitting TRBD2. CDR1 and CDR2 from the germline V gene are DFQATT and SNEGSKA (reference sequence). This CDR3 is built from 15 residues. The CDR3 loop reads CSASPTSGFAGEPFF. CDR3 DNA: TGCAGTGCTAGCCCGACTAGCGGGTTCGCCGGGGAGCCGTTTTTT.

V usage is TRBV30 and J usage is TRBJ2-1, with D possibly matching TRBD2 (6 bases). This CDR3 comprises 14 residues. Per germline, CDR1 GTSNPN and CDR2 SVGIG (reference sequence). V was pared by 4 bases and J by 3 bases, with 13 bases between. The CDR3, as DNA: TGTGCCTGGAAGGTAGACGGGAGCTACAATGAGCAGTTCTTC. This translates into CAWKVDGSYNEQFF.

The chain carries TRBV27 and TRBJ2-7; 9 positions agree with TRBD2. The ends lost 7 bases at V and 1 base at J; junction bases unmatched: 5. The germline CDR1 and CDR2 sequences are MNHEY and SMNVEV (reference sequence). The CDR3 loop spans 14 amino acids. The CDR3 protein is CASKGLAGSYEQYF. DNA of the CDR3: TGTGCCAGCAAGGGGCTAGCGGGATCCTACGAGCAGTACTTC.

CDR3 coding DNA: TGCGCCAGCAGCCAAGAATCCACCTACGAGCAGTACTTC. It encodes CASSQESTYEQYF. The J gene is TRBJ2-7, the V gene TRBV4-3; D not certain. The CDR3 sequence is 13 residues long. V was clipped by 0 bases and J by 2 bases, with 5 bases between them. The V gene's germline CDR1 is LGHNA and CDR2 YSLEER.

CDR3 loop: CAISESGGSTDTQYF. CDR3 coding DNA: TGTGCCATCAGTGAGTCGGGCGGGAGTACTGATACGCAGTATTTT. V gene TRBV10-3 combines with J gene TRBJ2-3; 7 bases align to TRBD2. Germline V gene data show CDR1 as ENHRY and CDR2 as SYGVKD. V dropped 0 bases and J dropped 6; count of bases not matched to a gene: 6. This CDR3 comprises 15 residues.

The J gene is TRBJ2-4, the V gene TRBV28; TRBD1 matches at 8 bases. This CDR3 spans 16 amino acids. CDR1 and CDR2 from the germline V gene are MDHEN and SYDVKM. V dropped 5 bases and J dropped 3; count of bases not matched to a gene: 9. The DNA of the CDR3 is TGTGCCAGCAGTCCCCGACAGGGGAAGGTCAAAAACATTCAGTACTTC. Translation: CASSPRQGKVKNIQYF.

CDR3 loop: CASSLYQEVDTGELFF. The DNA of the CDR3 is TGTGCCAGCAGCCTATACCAGGAAGTCGACACCGGGGAGCTGTTTTTT. V is TRBV7-2 and J is TRBJ2-2, with unresolved D. V was pared by 5 bases and J by 3 bases, with 16 bases between. Germline V gene data show CDR1 as SGHTA and CDR2 as FQGNSA. The CDR3 extends over 16 amino acids.

The V and J genes are TRBV5-6 and TRBJ2-2; 12 nucleotides match TRBD2. The CDR3 has 16 amino acids. The V and J ends lost 3 bases and 3 bases, in that order; junction bases with no gene match: 3. Germline CDR1 reads SGHDT; CDR2 reads YYEEEE. The DNA of the CDR3 is TGTGCCAGCAGCTGGACTAGCGGGGTATACACCGGGGAGCTGTTTTTT. Translated: CASSWTSGVYTGELFF. The complete variable domain, with remaining parts taken from reference TRBV5-6 and TRBJ2-2, reads DAGVTQSPTHLIKTRGQQVTLRCSPKSGHDTVSWYQQALGQGPQFIFQYYEEEERQRGNFPDRFSGHQFPNYSSELNVNALLLGDSALYLCASSWTSGVYTGELFFGEGSRLTVL.